One and the same sample provided the 10 T cell receptor beta chains below, sequenced in a study of cytomegalovirus exposure and HLA in healthy donors. PCR was performed using 60 Vbeta and 13 Jbeta primers. Repertoires were generated with immunoSEQ multiplex PCR, while TCRdb's copy carries only in-frame clones and drops some. The sample carries under 200,000 clones, 86% recorded once. Sequences were obtained from PBMCs. The receptors were gathered from a woman aged 25 to 39 in good health and CMV-seronegative.

The chain recombines TRBV5-4 with TRBJ1-2; D perhaps matches TRBD1 (6 bases). Germline CDR1 SGHNT, CDR2 YYREEE (reference sequence). CDR3 length equals 14 residues. V lost 5 bases, J lost 4 bases, and 15 bases lay in between. Here the CDR3 DNA reads TGTGCCAGCAGAACCACAGGGTCAACCTATGGCTACACCTTC. It is translated as CASRTTGSTYGYTF. The full variable domain, in which reference TRBV5-4 and TRBJ1-2 provide the parts outside the CDR3, is ETGVTQSPTHLIKTRGQQVTLRCSSQSGHNTVSWYQQALGQGPQFIFQYYREEENGRGNFPPRFSGLQFPNYSSELNVNALELDDSALYLCASRTTGSTYGYTFGSGTRLTVV.

The V gene is TRBV15, the J gene TRBJ2-7; 12 positions match TRBD1. The V segment lost 0 bases and the J segment 6 bases; nucleotides outside the gene matches: 9. The CDR3 runs to 17 residues. Germline CDR1 and CDR2: LNHNV and YYDKDF (reference sequence). DNA for the CDR3: TGTGCCACCAGCAGAGATCCGTGGGGGACAGGGGGCTTCGAGCAGTACTTC. Amino acids: CATSRDPWGTGGFEQYF.

This chain uses TRBV6-1 with TRBJ1-6, with 7 bases matching TRBD1. Trimming at V came to 6 bases and at J to 6 bases, leaving 5 bases not matched to a gene. Germline V CDR1 and CDR2: MNHNS, SASEGT. The CDR3 is 14 amino acids. The CDR3, as DNA: TGTGCCAGCAGACGACGGGACAGTAATTCACCCCTCCACTTT. Encoded protein: CASRRRDSNSPLHF.

The chain uses TRBV6-5 and TRBJ2-7, with TRBD1 matching 7 bases. V dropped 2 bases and J dropped 5; count of bases not matched to a gene: 3. This CDR3 has 13 residues. Germline V CDR1 and CDR2: MNHEY, SVGAGI. The CDR3 DNA is TGTGCCAGCAGTTACCTAACAGGGGACGAGCAGTACTTC. Translating gives CASSYLTGDEQYF.

The V gene is TRBV4-2, the J gene TRBJ2-7; TRBD1 matches at 10 bases. V shed 0 bases and J 7 bases; nucleotides not matched to a gene: 24. This CDR3 has 21 residues. Germline V gene sequence: CDR1 LGHNA, CDR2 YNFKEQ. The DNA for the CDR3 is TGTGCCAGCAGCCAAGAGGAGTGGGAGACAGGGGGCGTGGAGCCCTTTCGTGAGCAGTACTTC. Translated: CASSQEEWETGGVEPFREQYF.

V and J are TRBV7-3 and TRBJ2-1, with 7 bases lining up with TRBD2. Germline-derived CDR1 and CDR2 are SGHTA and FQGTGA. The length of the CDR3 is 13 residues. Trimming removed 4 bases from V and 10 bases from J; junction bases left unmatched: 7. CDR3 protein: CASSSQQRGEQFF. In DNA, the CDR3 is TGTGCCAGCAGCTCCCAGCAGCGGGGCGAGCAGTTCTTC.

The rearrangement uses TRBV27 and TRBJ2-7, with TRBD1 matching 10 bases. V trimming: 2 bases; J trimming: 4 bases; junction bases outside the gene matches: 5. This CDR3 has 15 amino acids. Germline loops: CDR1 MNHEY, CDR2 SMNVEV (reference sequence). The CDR3 region has the DNA TGTGCCAGCAGTTTACAGACAGGGGGCCCTTACGAGCAGTACTTC. Encoded protein: CASSLQTGGPYEQYF.

This CDR3 reads CASTPPGLAGYNEQFF. DNA of the CDR3: TGTGCCAGCACCCCACCGGGACTAGCGGGGTACAATGAGCAGTTCTTC. The chain couples TRBV27 to TRBJ2-1, with TRBD2 matching over 13 bases. V lost 7 bases to trimming and J lost 4 bases; unmatched junction nucleotides: 7. Germline CDR1 MNHEY, CDR2 SMNVEV (reference sequence). This CDR3 comprises 16 residues.

The chain is built from TRBV28 and TRBJ1-4; 10 positions match TRBD1. V gave up 6 bases and J gave up 7 bases; unmatched junction bases: 2. Germline CDR1 and CDR2: MDHEN and SYDVKM. The CDR3 has 13 amino acids. CDR3 DNA sequence: TGTGCCAGCAGGACAGGGGGCCTTGAAAAACTGTTTTTT. Amino acids: CASRTGGLEKLFF.

V gene TRBV5-4 combines with J gene TRBJ1-2; 7 positions match TRBD1. CDR1 and CDR2 from the germline V gene are SGHNT and YYREEE (reference sequence). The CDR3 extends over 15 amino acids. With 0 bases clipped from V and 6 bases from J, the junction kept 8 bases outside the gene matches. The CDR3 bases are TGTGCCAGCAGCTTGGAACCGACAGGGCAGAATGGCTACACCTTC. It specifies CASSLEPTGQNGYTF.